The next 29 T cell receptor beta chains were all read from a single sample in a study of blood T cell repertoires in COVID-19. Clones were sequenced by immunoSEQ multiplex PCR, and TCRdb holds only the in-frame ones, with some missing. The sample lists approximately 280,000 clones, around 89% occurring once. Sequencing was done on a sample of PBMCs or T cells enriched from blood (not recorded which). All receptors derive from a woman aged 18 to 35 with acute COVID-19.

The rearrangement uses TRBV6-2 or TRBV6-3 and TRBJ2-3; D not resolved. Trimming cost V 4 bases and J 1 base, with 6 bases left between them. CDR3 size: 13 residues. Germline CDR1 and CDR2: MNHEY and SVGEGT. CDR3 sequence reads: CASSSTRTDTQYF. The CDR3 DNA follows: TGTGCCAGCAGTTCCACACGCACAGATACGCAGTATTTT.

V and J are TRBV9 and TRBJ2-3; D ambiguous. CDR3 length: 16 amino acids. The germline V gene encodes CDR1 SGDLS and CDR2 YYNGEE. Trimming shortened V by 4 bases and J by 2 bases, and 17 bases separated the two germline ends. CDR3 sequence (DNA): TGTGCCAGCAGCTCCCTACCGCAAGTAGACACAGATACGCAGTATTTT. Its translation is CASSSLPQVDTDTQYF. Full variable domain (rest looked up from reference TRBV9 and TRBJ2-3): DSGVTQTPKHLITATGQRVTLRCSPRSGDLSVYWYQQSLDQGLQFLIQYYNGEERAKGNILERFSAQQFPDLHSELNLSSLELGDSALYFCASSSLPQVDTDTQYFGPGTRLTVL.

The genes are TRBV10-1 and TRBJ1-3; perhaps TRBD1 as D (5 bases). This CDR3 is 14 amino acids long. CDR1 and CDR2 (germline): WNHNN, SYGVQD (reference sequence). V was clipped by 5 bases and J by 0 bases, with 8 bases between them. The CDR3: CASSLDNSGNTIYF. The CDR3 nucleotides are TGCGCCAGCAGTCTGGACAACTCTGGAAACACCATATATTTT.

This chain joins TRBV4-1 and TRBJ2-7; D is uncertain. This CDR3 has 13 residues. The V gene's germline CDR1 is MGHRA and CDR2 YSYEKL. Trimming shortened V by 1 base and J by 2 bases, and 6 bases separated the two germline ends. The DNA for the CDR3 is TGCGCCAGCAGCCAAGGTCCCACCTACGAGCAGTACTTC. Protein sequence: CASSQGPTYEQYF.

The chain couples TRBV19 to TRBJ1-5, with D maybe TRBD1 (5 bases). The V and J ends lost 6 bases and 3 bases respectively, with 15 bases between them. This CDR3 is 15 amino acids long. Per germline, CDR1 LNHDA and CDR2 SQIVND (reference sequence). CDR3 DNA sequence: TGTGCCAGTAGCCACGGACAAGTTCCCAATCAGCCCCAGCATTTT. It translates to CASSHGQVPNQPQHF.

The V and J genes are TRBV12-1 and TRBJ2-7; TRBD1, as called in the table, went unchecked against the DNA. TRBV12-1 is reported as a pseudogene. CDR3 length: 14 amino acids. The CDR3 DNA reads TGTGCCAGCAGCCGATTGGGCTGTATGAGCGAGCAGTACTTC. Protein product: CASSRLGCMSEQYF.

J is TRBJ1-4 and V is TRBV18; perhaps TRBD1 as D (5 bases). The CDR3 is made up of 17 amino acids. Germline V gives CDR1 KGHSH, CDR2 LQKENI. With 3 bases removed from V and 8 bases from J, the gap between germline ends came to 22 bases. The CDR3 region has the DNA TGTGCCAGCTCACCGCGAACAGGTCAGGGCCCCTCCGAAAAACTGTTTTTT. Protein product: CASSPRTGQGPSEKLFF.

V gene TRBV2 combines with J gene TRBJ2-3, with D possibly being TRBD1 (7 bases). The ends were cut back, 7 bases at V and 0 bases at J, with 14 bases in the middle. The CDR3 is 15 amino acids. CDR1 and CDR2 from the germline V gene are SNHLY and FYNNEI. The DNA for the CDR3 is TGTGCCAGCACCCAGGGGGGCGGTAGCACAGATACGCAGTATTTT. Translation: CASTQGGGSTDTQYF.

The J gene is TRBJ1-6, the V gene TRBV11-3, with D uncertain. Trimming removed 0 bases at V and 9 bases at J, with 21 bases between. Per germline, CDR1 SGHNT and CDR2 YENEEA. This CDR3 contains 18 residues. CDR3 in DNA: TGTGCCAGCAGCTTAGATATACCCTTAGCTCCTATTTTTTCACCCCTCCACTTT. Translation: CASSLDIPLAPIFSPLHF.

V and J are TRBV2 and TRBJ2-2; a weak D match, TRBD2 (6 bases). The germline gives CDR1 SNHLY, CDR2 FYNNEI. The V end was cut by 8 bases, the J end by 5 bases, with 18 bases between. CDR3 length equals 15 residues. The CDR3 spells CASRWSGEKTGELFF. CDR3 DNA: TGTGCCAGCCGATGGTCGGGGGAGAAGACCGGGGAGCTGTTTTTT.

This sequence joins TRBV5-5 and TRBJ2-3; 16 positions agree with TRBD2. CDR1 is SGHKS, CDR2 YYEKEE, per germline (reference sequence). The CDR3 runs to 17 residues. The ends lost 5 bases at V and 3 bases at J; junction bases unmatched: 6. The CDR3 spells CASRAGTSGRGTDTQYF. The CDR3 DNA is TGTGCCAGCAGGGCCGGGACTAGCGGGAGGGGGACAGATACGCAGTATTTT.

Comments on this clone: Mismatch with germline at one junction end may stem from a read error. The genes are TRBV7-9 and TRBJ2-7, with 8 bases matching TRBD2. CDR3 length equals 14 residues. From germline, CDR1 is SEHNR and CDR2 FQNEAQ (reference sequence). CDR3 coding DNA: TGTGCCAGCAGCTTAGGGTACGGGACTAGTCTCCAAAACTTC. Amino acid sequence: CASSLGYGTSLQNF.

Only a few counts were recorded for this clone. The chain recombines TRBV6-1 with TRBJ1-1; D uncertain. V lost 3 bases, J lost 5 bases, and 13 bases lay in between. This CDR3 comprises 14 residues. Germline CDR1 MNHNS, CDR2 SASEGT. As DNA, the CDR3 is TGTGCCAGCAGTGAGCCCGGACTAGTGACTGAAGCTTTCTTT. Its translation is CASSEPGLVTEAFF.

The CDR3 is CASSLGGDTQYF. CDR3 coding DNA: TGTGCCAGCAGCTTAGGGGGAGATACGCAGTATTTT. This rearrangement joins TRBV5-4 to TRBJ2-3, with D perhaps TRBD1 (6 bases). Looked up from germline, CDR1 is SGHNT and CDR2 is YYREEE (reference sequence). This CDR3 contains 12 residues. Trimming pared 2 bases from V and 5 bases from J, leaving 6 bases between.

V and J are TRBV4-1 and TRBJ2-1; 7 bases are a match to TRBD1. The germline V gene encodes CDR1 MGHRA and CDR2 YSYEKL. The V gene end was trimmed by 5 bases and the J gene end by 5 bases; junction bases not matched to a gene: 12. The CDR3 is 16 residues long. CDR3 region: CASSMRPGQQDNEQFF. The DNA of the CDR3 is TGCGCCAGCAGCATGCGACCGGGACAGCAAGACAATGAGCAGTTCTTC.

This rearrangement joins TRBV6-5 to TRBJ1-2; a possible D gene is TRBD1 (5 bases). Germline CDR1 MNHEY, CDR2 SVGAGI. V was shortened by 4 bases and J by 6 bases, with 12 bases between the two germline ends. This CDR3 is 13 amino acids long. The CDR3 region is CASSSTVNHGYTF. Here the CDR3 DNA reads TGTGCCAGCAGTTCGACAGTGAATCATGGCTACACCTTC.

V gene TRBV6-1 combines with J gene TRBJ1-1; 11 bases fit TRBD1. The CDR3 length is 15 residues. CDR1 is MNHNS, CDR2 SASEGT, per germline. Unmatched junction bases numbered 5, after V lost 3 bases and J lost 5 bases. The CDR3 DNA sequence: TGTGCCAGCAGTGAGGGGACAGGGGGAGGGACTGAAGCTTTCTTT. As protein: CASSEGTGGGTEAFF.

This chain connects TRBV10-2 to TRBJ2-7; 7 bases are a match to TRBD1. The CDR3 has 15 amino acids. V shed 3 bases and J 0 bases; nucleotides not matched to a gene: 5. Germline CDR1 and CDR2: WSHSY and SAAADI. The CDR3 here is CASSDDRDSSYEQYF. CDR3 in DNA: TGCGCCAGCAGTGATGACAGGGACAGCTCCTACGAGCAGTACTTC.

CDR3 loop: CSPPEGDRDSLNTEAFF. The CDR3 nucleotides are TGCAGCCCACCGGAGGGAGACCGGGACAGCCTTAACACTGAAGCTTTCTTT. This chain joins TRBV29-1 and TRBJ1-1, with 7 bases that match TRBD1. CDR3 length: 17 amino acids. With V trimmed by 8 bases and J by 2 bases, 20 bases remained unmatched. The germline V gene has CDR1 SQVTM and CDR2 ANQGSEA.

With regard to this clone: The same CDR3 arises from other DNA sequences in this sample as well. V and J are TRBV6-1 and TRBJ2-7; 7 bases fit TRBD2. The CDR3 is made up of 14 amino acids. Per germline, CDR1 MNHNS and CDR2 SASEGT. The ends lost 0 bases at V and 3 bases at J; junction bases unmatched: 2. The CDR3 reads CASSEASGLYEQYF. The CDR3 nucleotides read TGTGCCAGCAGTGAAGCTAGCGGGCTCTACGAGCAGTACTTC.

V gene TRBV4-2 combines with J gene TRBJ2-1; TRBD1 matches 7 bases. This CDR3 is built from 15 residues. CDR1 and CDR2 (germline): LGHNA, YNFKEQ. With V trimmed by 4 bases and J by 5 bases, 8 bases remained unmatched. Here the CDR3 DNA reads TGTGCCAGCAGCCCCGGGACAGAAACTGACAATGAGCAGTTCTTC. Amino acid sequence: CASSPGTETDNEQFF.

The chain combines TRBV2 with TRBJ2-1; 7 positions agree with TRBD1. J gave up 4 bases and V 9 bases, and 9 bases lay outside the gene matches. The CDR3 covers 14 residues. Germline values: CDR1 SNHLY, CDR2 FYNNEI. The CDR3 coding sequence is TGTGCCAGTCCGACAGGGACGGTTTACAATGAGCAGTTCTTC. Translated, it gives CASPTGTVYNEQFF.

This chain uses TRBV28 with TRBJ2-1; tentatively, D is TRBD2 (7 bases). Germline lookup yields CDR1 MDHEN and CDR2 SYDVKM. Deletions cut 7 bases from V and 7 bases from J, with 20 bases between. The CDR3 contains 15 residues. The CDR3 sequence is CASTRGGDLGNEQFF. CDR3 nucleotides: TGTGCCAGCACCCGAGGGGGGGACTTAGGTAATGAGCAGTTCTTC.

The chain links TRBV28 to TRBJ2-1, with D possibly matching TRBD2 (6 bases). Germline V gives CDR1 MDHEN, CDR2 SYDVKM. The CDR3 is 18 residues long. Trimming shortened V by 3 bases and J by 0 bases, and 18 bases separated the two germline ends. The CDR3 region has the DNA TGTGCCAGCAGTTTGAACTCTGGCGGGAAGAGCTCCTACAATGAGCAGTTCTTC. Its protein is CASSLNSGGKSSYNEQFF.

This chain links TRBV11-3 with TRBJ2-7; possible D gene TRBD1, 6 bases. Per the germline V gene, CDR1 is SGHNT and CDR2 is YENEEA. V was trimmed by 0 bases and J by 2 bases, leaving 20 bases between them. The CDR3 runs to 18 residues. In nucleotides, the CDR3 is TGTGCCAGCAGCTTAGATCCCCGACAGGTAGCCCGTACCTACGAGCAGTACTTC. It translates to CASSLDPRQVARTYEQYF.

This rearrangement joins TRBV18 to TRBJ2-5; 7 nucleotides line up with TRBD1. After removal of 8 bases from V and 1 base from J, the junction contained 4 bases not matched to a gene. The germline CDR1 and CDR2 sequences are KGHSH and LQKENI. There are 13 residues in the CDR3. CDR3 residues: CASLDRVQETQYF. The CDR3 DNA follows: TGTGCCAGCCTCGACAGGGTCCAAGAGACCCAGTACTTC.

Here the CDR3 reads CASSEVFGDQPQHF. The CDR3 bases are TGTGCCAGCAGTGAAGTGTTCGGGGATCAGCCCCAGCATTTT. The V call is TRBV6-4, the J call TRBJ1-5; D not certain. The V gene's germline CDR1 is MRHNA and CDR2 SNTAGT. The V gene lost 3 bases and the J gene lost 5 bases, with 11 bases spanning the gap. There are 14 residues in the CDR3.

V gene TRBV27 combines with J gene TRBJ1-2; D remains ambiguous. Looked up from germline, CDR1 is MNHEY and CDR2 is SMNVEV (reference sequence). Trimming took 3 bases from V and 14 from J, leaving 16 bases between them. The CDR3 has 12 residues. The CDR3 protein is CASSLVPRVRTF. The CDR3 DNA reads TGTGCCAGCAGTTTGGTCCCCCGGGTAAGGACCTTC.

V usage is TRBV18 and J usage is TRBJ1-5; 7 nucleotides line up with TRBD1. Germline V lookup: CDR1 KGHSH, CDR2 LQKENI. The CDR3 consists of 16 residues. V shed 1 base and J 0 bases; nucleotides not matched to a gene: 3. CDR3 loop: CASSPRQGNSNQPQHF. The CDR3 bases are TGTGCCAGCTCACCACGACAGGGAAATAGCAATCAGCCCCAGCATTTT.